This T cell receptor beta chain stems from a study of control samples from healthy donors and cancer patients. The V end lost 6 bases, the J end lost 4 bases, and 15 bases lay between the germline ends. This CDR3 is 15 amino acids long. Germline assignment: CDR1 SNHLY and CDR2 FYNNEI. Generated by immunoSEQ multiplex PCR, the TCRdb table keeps only in-frame clones and is missing some. The sample has approximately 83,000 clones, over 90% seen once. The receptor comes from a woman aged 25-40 years in good health. Source material: blood. The chain joins TRBV2 to TRBJ1-4; D gene unclear. The CDR3 DNA reads as TGTGCCAGCAGGGAACGGTGGGCGGATAATGAAAAACTGTTTTTT. It is translated as CASRERWADNEKLFF.